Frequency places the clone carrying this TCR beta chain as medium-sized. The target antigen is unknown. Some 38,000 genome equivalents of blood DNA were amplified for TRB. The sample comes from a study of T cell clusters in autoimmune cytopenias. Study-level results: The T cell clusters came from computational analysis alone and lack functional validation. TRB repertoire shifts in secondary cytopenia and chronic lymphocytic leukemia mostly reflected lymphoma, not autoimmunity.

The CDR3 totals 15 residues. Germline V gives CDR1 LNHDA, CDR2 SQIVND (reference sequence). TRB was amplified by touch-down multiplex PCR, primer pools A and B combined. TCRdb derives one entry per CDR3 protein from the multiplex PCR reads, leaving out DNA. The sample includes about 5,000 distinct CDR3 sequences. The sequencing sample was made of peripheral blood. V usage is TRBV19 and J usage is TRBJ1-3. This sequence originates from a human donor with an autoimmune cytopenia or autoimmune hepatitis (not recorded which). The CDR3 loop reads CASSISAYSGNTIYF.